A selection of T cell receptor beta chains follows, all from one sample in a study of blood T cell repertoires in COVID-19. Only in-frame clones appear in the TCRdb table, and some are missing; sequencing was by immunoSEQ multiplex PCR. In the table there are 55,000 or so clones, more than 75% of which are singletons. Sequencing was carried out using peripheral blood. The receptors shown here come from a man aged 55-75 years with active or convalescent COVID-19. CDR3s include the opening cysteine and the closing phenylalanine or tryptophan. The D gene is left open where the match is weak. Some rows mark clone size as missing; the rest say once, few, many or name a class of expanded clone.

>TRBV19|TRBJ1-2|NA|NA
CASSNPGGENYGYTF
TGTGCCAGTAGTAACCCGGGAGGGGAGAACTATGGCTACACCTTC
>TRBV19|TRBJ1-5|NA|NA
CASSIDIEPQHF
TGTGCCAGTAGTATAGACATAGAGCCCCAGCATTTT
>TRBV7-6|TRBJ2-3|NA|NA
CASSLQVPGNTDTQYF
TGTGCCAGCAGCTTACAAGTGCCAGGGAACACAGATACGCAGTATTTT
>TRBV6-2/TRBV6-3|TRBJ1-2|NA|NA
CASSYSSATGPWSYGYTF
TGTGCCAGCAGTTACTCGAGTGCGACAGGACCATGGTCCTATGGCTACACCTTC
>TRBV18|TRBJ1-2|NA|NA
CASSQKLSYGYTF
TGTGCCAGCTCACAAAAGTTGAGCTATGGCTACACCTTC
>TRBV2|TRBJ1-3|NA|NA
CASRTPGNTIYF
TGTGCCAGCAGGACACCAGGAAACACCATATATTTT
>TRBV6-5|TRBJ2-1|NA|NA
CASVVGGPYNEQFF
TGTGCCAGCGTGGTGGGAGGCCCCTACAATGAGCAGTTCTTC
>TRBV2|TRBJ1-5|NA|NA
CASSEFRGLYQPQHF
TGTGCCAGCAGTGAGTTCAGGGGCCTCTATCAGCCCCAGCATTTT
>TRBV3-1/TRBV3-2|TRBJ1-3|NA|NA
CASSRPPPSRDF
TGTGCCAGCAGCCGTCCTCCCCCGAGCCGGGATTTT
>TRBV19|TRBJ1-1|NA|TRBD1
CASSMGRGQLNTEAFF
TGTGCCAGTAGTATGGGCCGGGGACAGTTGAACACTGAAGCTTTCTTT
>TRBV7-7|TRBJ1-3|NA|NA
CASSLVVSGSSGNTIYF
TGTGCCAGCAGCTTAGTTGTCTCAGGATCCTCTGGAAACACCATATATTTT
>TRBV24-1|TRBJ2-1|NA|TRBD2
CATSDHASGRANNEQFF
TGTGCCACCAGTGACCATGCTAGCGGGAGGGCCAACAATGAGCAGTTCTTC
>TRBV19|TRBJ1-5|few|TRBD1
CASSTLTGRSNQPQHF
TGTGCCAGTAGTACCTTGACAGGGCGTAGCAATCAGCCCCAGCATTTT
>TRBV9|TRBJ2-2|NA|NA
CASSVVGGRGELFF
TGTGCCAGCAGCGTAGTTGGCGGCCGCGGGGAGCTGTTTTTT
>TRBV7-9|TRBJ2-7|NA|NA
CASSFERSYEQYF
TGTGCCAGCAGCTTCGAGAGATCCTACGAGCAGTACTTC
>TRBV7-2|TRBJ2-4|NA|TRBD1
CASSPRQGSSNIQYF
TGTGCCAGCAGCCCGCGACAGGGCAGCTCAAACATTCAGTACTTC
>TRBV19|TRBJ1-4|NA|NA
CASSPDRSEKLFF
TGTGCCAGTAGTCCTGACAGAAGTGAAAAACTGTTTTTT
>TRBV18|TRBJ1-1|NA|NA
CASSPRTNTLETEAFF
TGTGCCAGCTCACCAAGAACTAACACCCTCGAAACTGAAGCTTTCTTT
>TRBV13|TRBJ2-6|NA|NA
CASSLVSRVLGANVLTF
TGTGCCAGCAGCTTAGTGAGCAGGGTACTAGGGGCCAACGTCCTGACTTTC
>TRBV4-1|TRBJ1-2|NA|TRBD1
CASSRTGEPYGYTF
TGCGCCAGCAGCCGAACAGGGGAACCCTATGGCTACACCTTC
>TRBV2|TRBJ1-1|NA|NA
CASSNNMNTEAFF
TGTGCCAGCAGCAACAACATGAACACTGAAGCTTTCTTT
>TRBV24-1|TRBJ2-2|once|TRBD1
CATSVQGAGTGELFF
TGTGCCACCAGCGTACAGGGGGCGGGCACCGGGGAGCTGTTTTTT
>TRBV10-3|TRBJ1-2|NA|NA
CATGPDSGYGYTF
TGTGCCACCGGGCCCGACAGTGGCTATGGCTACACCTTC